This TCR beta chain derives from a study of blood T cells in healthy people across ages. General study points: Strong correlation was found linking TCR beta diversity to naive T cell percentage. Diversity of TCR beta per million T cells declined in a roughly linear way with age.

A second roughly 6 to 12 cycle PCR used barcoded and J-beta primers. CDR3-containing paired-end reads numbering at least 2.5 million came from each sample. TCRdb reprocessed the 5' RACE reads via MiXCR and lists one record per CDR3 protein. Here the sample spans hundreds of thousands of distinct CDR3 sequences, about 36% being singletons. The CDR3 extends over 12 amino acids. Germline V gene lookup returns CDR1 SGHTA and CDR2 FQGNSA. Isolated PBMCs totaled at least 6.5 million in each sample. As regards this clonotype: As yet, its antigen is unknown. An end of the junction differs from the germline gene, which may be a read error.

The chain combines TRBV7-2 with TRBJ1-5; D perhaps matches TRBD1 (6 bases). This clonotype was sampled from a man in his late teens or twenties in good health. Material for sequencing was blood. CDR3 nucleotide sequence: TGTGCCGGCAGCTTAGGGGGTCAGCCCCAGCATTTT. Translated: CAGSLGGQPQHF. The full variable domain, rest sourced from reference TRBV7-2 and TRBJ1-5, is GAGVSQSPSNKVTEKGKDVELRCDPISGHTALYWYRQSLGQGLEFLIYFQGNSAPDKSGLPSDRFSAERTGGSVSTLTIQRTQQEDSAVYLCAGSLGGQPQHFGDGTRLSIL.